A single sample gave rise to the 13 T cell receptor beta chains below, sequenced in a study of identical twins (dated by TCRdb to 2015 to 2016). Receptor amplification or capture employed 5' RACE. Instrument on record: Illumina HiSeq 2000. Starting from the raw public reads, TCRdb applied fastp trimming at Q25, assembled clones with MiXCR and retained in-frame beta chains. Merged by CDR3 protein, the rows form single entries marked with the most common genes and DNA. The sample includes a few hundred thousand distinct CDR3 sequences, with 18% observed a single time. Around 12% of the sample goes to the ten largest clones. Sequenced material: naive T cells sorted from blood. The sample's cell subset or site label, in plain terms: cells isolated with a human naive T-cell isolation kit. These receptors were taken from a man in his fifties or sixties in good health.

CDR3 sequence: CASSLGAGGTGELFF. For the CDR3, the DNA is TGTGCCAGCAGTTTAGGGGCAGGGGGGACCGGGGAGCTGTTTTTT. The V and J genes are TRBV27 and TRBJ2-2; TRBD1 is a possible D gene (7 bases). The CDR3 runs to 15 residues. In germline, CDR1 is MNHEY, CDR2 SMNVEV (reference sequence). Between the trimmed V and J ends, which lost 2 bases and 5 bases, there was a span of 12 bases.

The V gene is TRBV3-1, the J gene TRBJ2-7, with 9 bases identical to TRBD1. The germline gives CDR1 LGHDT, CDR2 YNNKEL (reference sequence). The CDR3 runs to 14 residues. Unmatched junction bases numbered 12, after V lost 4 bases and J lost 11 bases. The CDR3 protein is CASSRGGQGEGKYF. The CDR3 nucleotides read TGTGCCAGCAGCCGAGGGGGACAGGGTGAGGGCAAGTACTTC.

The table lists this clonotype with a few counts. This chain uses TRBV20-1 with TRBJ1-1, with TRBD1 matching over 9 bases. The CDR3 totals 15 residues. The junction had 6 bases not matched to a gene; V was cut back by 4 bases and J by 0 bases. CDR1 and CDR2 (germline): DFQATT, SNEGSKA (reference sequence). This CDR3 is CSAMGTGRMNTEAFF. The CDR3 bases are TGCAGTGCTATGGGGACAGGGCGCATGAACACTGAAGCTTTCTTT.

This clonotype occurred a few times. This sequence joins TRBV12-3 or TRBV12-4 and TRBJ2-1; TRBD2 agrees at 11 bases. V was clipped by 6 bases and J by 3 bases; unmatched bases: 4. The CDR3 contains 15 residues. The CDR3 DNA is TGTGCCAGCAGAATCGGGACTAGCGGCTACAATGAGCAGTTCTTC. It codes for CASRIGTSGYNEQFF.

In its sample, this clonotype was seen many times. The rearrangement uses TRBV5-1 and TRBJ2-2, with D maybe TRBD1 (5 bases). Germline CDR1 reads SGHRS; CDR2 reads YFSETQ. V gave up 4 bases and J gave up 0 bases, with 10 bases separating them. The CDR3 runs 15 residues. The CDR3 bases are TGCGCCAGCAGCCCCCGACAGACGAACACCGGGGAGCTGTTTTTT. This codes for CASSPRQTNTGELFF.

This clonotype was observed a few times. The V gene is TRBV5-1, the J gene TRBJ2-1; D is perhaps TRBD1 or TRBD2 (5 bases each). Germline lookup yields CDR1 SGHRS and CDR2 YFSETQ. The CDR3 extends over 16 amino acids. Trimming left V 2 bases short and J 1 base short, with 13 bases between. The CDR3 DNA is TGCGCCAGCAGCTTTCGGCAGGGACGATCCTACAATGAGCAGTTCTTC. It specifies CASSFRQGRSYNEQFF.

This clonotype was observed at least ten times. The gene calls are TRBV27 and TRBJ2-3; D is possibly TRBD1 (6 bases). The CDR3 length is 16 residues. Trimming removed 3 bases at V and 2 bases at J, with 15 bases between. Germline CDR1 is MNHEY and CDR2 is SMNVEV (reference sequence). The CDR3 nucleotides are TGTGCCAGCAGTTTGGGGGCCGAAAGAACCACAGATACGCAGTATTTT. This codes for CASSLGAERTTDTQYF.

The table lists this clonotype with many counts. The rearrangement joins TRBV7-9 to TRBJ2-3, with 8 bases aligning to TRBD2. The CDR3 spans 15 residues. J lost 4 bases, V lost 2 bases, and 5 bases had no gene match. CDR1 SEHNR and CDR2 FQNEAQ come from the germline V gene (reference sequence). The CDR3 reads CASSLTSGRADTQYF. The DNA of the CDR3 is TGTGCCAGCAGCTTAACCAGCGGGAGAGCAGATACGCAGTATTTT.

This clonotype was seen only a few times. The CDR3: CASSQDQGSFSYEQYF. The DNA of the CDR3 is TGCGCCAGCAGCCAAGACCAGGGGAGTTTTTCCTACGAGCAGTACTTC. The chain uses TRBV4-3 and TRBJ2-7; tentatively, D is TRBD1 (6 bases). V dropped 0 bases and J dropped 1 base, with 13 bases sitting between them. The CDR3 runs to 16 residues. Germline V gene lookup returns CDR1 LGHNA and CDR2 YSLEER.

The genes are TRBV6-5 and TRBJ2-1; a weak D match, TRBD1 (6 bases). Germline V CDR1 and CDR2: MNHEY, SVGAGI. V lost 5 bases, J lost 5 bases, and 19 bases lay in between. The CDR3 contains 16 residues. For the CDR3, the DNA is TGTGCCAGCAGTACTACCGGGACACCCAGAAACAATGAGCAGTTCTTC. This codes for CASSTTGTPRNNEQFF.

The rearrangement joins TRBV5-1 to TRBJ1-1; tentative D call: TRBD1 (6 bases). V was cut by 0 bases and J by 4 bases, with 16 bases left in between. Germline CDR1 SGHRS, CDR2 YFSETQ. This CDR3 spans 16 amino acids. CDR3 region: CASSLERGSRGTEAFF. In DNA form, the CDR3 reads TGCGCCAGCAGCTTGGAAAGGGGGTCGAGGGGCACTGAAGCTTTCTTT. Full variable domain (remainder filled in from reference TRBV5-1 and TRBJ1-1): KAGVTQTPRYLIKTRGQQVTLSCSPISGHRSVSWYQQTPGQGLQFLFEYFSETQRNKGNFPGRFSGRQFSNSRSEMNVSTLELGDSALYLCASSLERGSRGTEAFFGQGTRLTVV.

This clonotype was observed a handful of times. J is TRBJ2-1 and V is TRBV2; 10 nucleotides agree with TRBD1. With 3 bases clipped from V and 3 bases from J, the junction kept 14 bases outside the gene matches. Germline V gene data show CDR1 as SNHLY and CDR2 as FYNNEI. This CDR3 is built from 19 residues. The CDR3 protein is CASSDLRGQGSRGYNEQFF. CDR3 in DNA: TGTGCCAGCAGTGACCTCCGGGGACAGGGGAGTAGGGGCTACAATGAGCAGTTCTTC.

This clonotype was detected only a few times. This chain joins TRBV5-5 and TRBJ2-4; D perhaps matches TRBD1 (5 bases). Trimming removed 4 bases from V and 5 bases from J, with 10 bases in between. Germline CDR1 SGHKS, CDR2 YYEKEE (reference sequence). The CDR3 covers 13 residues. The CDR3, as DNA: TGTGCCAGCAGCCAAGACAGACAAAACATTCAGTACTTC. Protein: CASSQDRQNIQYF.